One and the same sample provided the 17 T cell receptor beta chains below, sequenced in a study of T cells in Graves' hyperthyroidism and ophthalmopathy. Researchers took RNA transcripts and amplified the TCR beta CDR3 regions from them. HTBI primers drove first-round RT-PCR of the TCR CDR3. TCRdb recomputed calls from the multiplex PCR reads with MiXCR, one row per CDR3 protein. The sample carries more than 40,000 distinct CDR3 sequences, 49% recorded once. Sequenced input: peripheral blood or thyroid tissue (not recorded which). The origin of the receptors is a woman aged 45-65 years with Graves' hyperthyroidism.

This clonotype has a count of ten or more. The CDR3, as DNA: TGTGCCAGCAGCCCCCCTAGCCAATTCTACGAGCAGTACTTC. Its translation: CASSPPSQFYEQYF. The genes are TRBV7-2 and TRBJ2-7; the D gene is possibly TRBD2 (5 bases). The CDR3 is 14 residues long. CDR1 is SGHTA and CDR2 is FQGNSA in the germline V gene. The V end lost 5 bases, the J end lost 3 bases, and 14 bases lay between the germline ends. The full variable domain, its missing parts supplied by reference TRBV7-2 and TRBJ2-7, is GAGVSQSPSNKVTEKGKDVELRCDPISGHTALYWYRQSLGQGLEFLIYFQGNSAPDKSGLPSDRFSAERTGGSVSTLTIQRTQQEDSAVYLCASSPPSQFYEQYFGPGTRLTVT.

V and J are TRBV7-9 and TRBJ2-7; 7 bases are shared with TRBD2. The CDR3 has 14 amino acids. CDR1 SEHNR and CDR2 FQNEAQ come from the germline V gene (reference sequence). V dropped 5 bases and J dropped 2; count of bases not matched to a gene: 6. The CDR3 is CASSADGTTYEQYF. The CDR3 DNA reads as TGTGCCAGCAGCGCCGACGGGACTACCTACGAGCAGTACTTC.

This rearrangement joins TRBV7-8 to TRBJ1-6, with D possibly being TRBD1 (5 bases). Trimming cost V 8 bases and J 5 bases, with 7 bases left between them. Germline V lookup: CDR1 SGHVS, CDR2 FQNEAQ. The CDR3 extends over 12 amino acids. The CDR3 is CASGGDNSPLHF. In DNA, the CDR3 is TGTGCCAGCGGGGGGGATAATTCACCCCTCCACTTT.

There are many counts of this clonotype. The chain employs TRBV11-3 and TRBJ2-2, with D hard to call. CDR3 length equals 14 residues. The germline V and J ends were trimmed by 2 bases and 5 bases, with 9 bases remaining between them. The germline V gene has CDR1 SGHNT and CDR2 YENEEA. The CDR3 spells CASSLNYRTGELFF. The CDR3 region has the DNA TGTGCCAGCAGCTTAAATTATAGGACCGGGGAGCTGTTTTTT.

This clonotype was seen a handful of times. CDR3 sequence reads: CACEQGVGGEKLFF. The CDR3 DNA sequence: TGTGCCTGCGAACAGGGTGTTGGAGGTGAAAAACTGTTTTTT. The rearrangement uses TRBV30 and TRBJ1-4; D possibly corresponds to TRBD1 (6 bases). The CDR3 runs 14 residues. Deletions cut 6 bases from V and 7 bases from J, with 18 bases between. Germline V lookup: CDR1 GTSNPN, CDR2 SVGIG (reference sequence).

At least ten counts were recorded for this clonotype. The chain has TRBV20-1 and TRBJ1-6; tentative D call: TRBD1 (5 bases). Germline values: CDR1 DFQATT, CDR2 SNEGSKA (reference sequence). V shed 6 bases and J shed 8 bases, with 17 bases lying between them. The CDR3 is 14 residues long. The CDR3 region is CSASPGRNYSPLHF. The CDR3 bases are TGCAGTGCGTCTCCGGGGCGAAATTATTCACCCCTCCACTTT.

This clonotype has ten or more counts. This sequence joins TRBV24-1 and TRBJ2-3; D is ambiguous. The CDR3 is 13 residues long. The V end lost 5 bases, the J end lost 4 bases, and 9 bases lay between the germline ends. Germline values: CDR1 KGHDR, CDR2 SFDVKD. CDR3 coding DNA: TGTGCCACCAGTGTAACATTCCCAGATACGCAGTATTTT. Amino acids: CATSVTFPDTQYF.

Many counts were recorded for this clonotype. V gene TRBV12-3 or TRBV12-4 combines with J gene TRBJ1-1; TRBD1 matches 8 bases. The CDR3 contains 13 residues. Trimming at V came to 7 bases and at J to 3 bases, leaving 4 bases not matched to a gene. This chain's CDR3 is CASNHRGYTEAFF. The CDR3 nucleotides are TGTGCCAGCAATCACAGGGGGTACACTGAAGCTTTCTTT.

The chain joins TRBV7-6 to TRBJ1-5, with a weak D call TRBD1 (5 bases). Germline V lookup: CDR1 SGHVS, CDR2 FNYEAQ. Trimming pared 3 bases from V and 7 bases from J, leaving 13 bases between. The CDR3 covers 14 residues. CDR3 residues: CASSFAGGDQPQHF. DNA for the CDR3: TGTGCCAGCAGCTTTGCCGGCGGGGACCAGCCCCAGCATTTT. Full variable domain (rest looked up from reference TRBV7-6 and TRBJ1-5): GAGVSQSPRYKVTKRGQDVALRCDPISGHVSLYWYRQALGQGPEFLTYFNYEAQQDKSGLPNDRFSAERPEGSISTLTIQRTEQRDSAMYRCASSFAGGDQPQHFGDGTRLSIL.

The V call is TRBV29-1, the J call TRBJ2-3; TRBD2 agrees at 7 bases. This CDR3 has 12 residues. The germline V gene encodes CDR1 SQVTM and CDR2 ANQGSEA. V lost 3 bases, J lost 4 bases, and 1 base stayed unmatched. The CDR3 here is CSVEGRADTQYF. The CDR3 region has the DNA TGCAGCGTTGAGGGGAGGGCAGATACGCAGTATTTT.

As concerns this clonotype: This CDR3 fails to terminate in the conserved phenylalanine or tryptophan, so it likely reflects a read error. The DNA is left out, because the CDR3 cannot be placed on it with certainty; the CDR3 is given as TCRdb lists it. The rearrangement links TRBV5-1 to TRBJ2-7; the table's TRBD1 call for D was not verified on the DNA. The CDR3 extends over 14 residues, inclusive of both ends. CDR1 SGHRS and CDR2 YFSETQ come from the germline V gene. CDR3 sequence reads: CASRSGTGVYERYI.

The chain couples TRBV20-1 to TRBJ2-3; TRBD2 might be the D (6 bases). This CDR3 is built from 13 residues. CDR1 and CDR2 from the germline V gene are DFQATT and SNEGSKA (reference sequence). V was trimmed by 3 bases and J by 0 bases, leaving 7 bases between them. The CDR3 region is CSARAGSTDTQYF. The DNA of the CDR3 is TGCAGTGCTAGGGCGGGAAGCACAGATACGCAGTATTTT.

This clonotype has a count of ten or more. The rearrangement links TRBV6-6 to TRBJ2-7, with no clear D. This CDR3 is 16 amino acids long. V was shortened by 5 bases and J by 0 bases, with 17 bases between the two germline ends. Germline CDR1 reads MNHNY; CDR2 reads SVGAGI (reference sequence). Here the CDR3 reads CASSRDTLQSSYEQYF. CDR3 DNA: TGTGCCAGCAGTAGGGATACCCTTCAAAGCTCCTACGAGCAGTACTTC.

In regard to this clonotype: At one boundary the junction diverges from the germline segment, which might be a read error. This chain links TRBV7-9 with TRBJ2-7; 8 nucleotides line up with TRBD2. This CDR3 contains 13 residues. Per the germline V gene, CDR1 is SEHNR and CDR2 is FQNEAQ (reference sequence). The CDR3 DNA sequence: TGTGCCAGCAGCCTAGCGGGCCTCTACGAGCAGTACTTC. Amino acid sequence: CASSLAGLYEQYF.

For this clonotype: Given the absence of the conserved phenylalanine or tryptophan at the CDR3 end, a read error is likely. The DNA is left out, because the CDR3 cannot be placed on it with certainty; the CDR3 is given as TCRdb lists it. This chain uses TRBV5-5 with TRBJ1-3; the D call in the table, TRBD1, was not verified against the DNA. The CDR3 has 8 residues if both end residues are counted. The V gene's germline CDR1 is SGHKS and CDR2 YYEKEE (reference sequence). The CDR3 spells CASSLEGN.

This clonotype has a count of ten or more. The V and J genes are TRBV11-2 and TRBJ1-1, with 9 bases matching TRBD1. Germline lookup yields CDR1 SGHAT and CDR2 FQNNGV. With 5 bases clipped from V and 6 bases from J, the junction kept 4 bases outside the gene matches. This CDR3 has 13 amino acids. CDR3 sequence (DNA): TGTGCCAGCAGCCCGGACAGGGGTGCTGAAGCTTTCTTT. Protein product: CASSPDRGAEAFF.

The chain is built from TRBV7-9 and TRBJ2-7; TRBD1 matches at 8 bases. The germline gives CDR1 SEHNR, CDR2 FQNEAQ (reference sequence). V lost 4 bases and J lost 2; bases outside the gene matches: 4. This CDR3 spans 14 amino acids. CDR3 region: CASSSGQGAYEQYF. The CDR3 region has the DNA TGTGCCAGCAGCTCAGGACAGGGAGCCTACGAGCAGTACTTC.